This T cell receptor (beta chain) was identified in a study of regulatory T cells in long-lasting Graves disease. Study-level results: Persistent patients shared more public clonotypes (under 3,000) than newly diagnosed patients (about 1,000).

According to the study, TCR beta libraries were built with iRepertoire HTBI primers and CDR3-region Arm-PCR. TCRdb passed the multiplex PCR reads through MiXCR, listing each CDR3 protein once. The sample yields 400,000 to 550,000 distinct CDR3 sequences, roughly 15% seen once. This clonotype was observed a handful of times. Its antigen is still unknown. Time point reported: newly diagnosed GD, antithyroid drugs for less than 3 months. PBMCs provided the RNA from which the TCR library was made. In Xi'an, China, an endocrinology department was the source of patients. There are 17 residues in the CDR3. V lost 1 base, J lost 6 bases, and 7 bases stayed unmatched. Germline CDR1 is MDHEN and CDR2 is SYDVKM. The same data also contributed to another study, on T cells in Graves' hyperthyroidism and ophthalmopathy. That paper adds: Uncontrolled infections, other autoimmune diseases, pregnancy or lactation led to exclusion of patients. The study used the HTBI primer set for a first-round RT-PCR of the TCR CDR3.

The V gene is TRBV28, the J gene TRBJ2-1; 12 bases are a match to TRBD2. The source is a woman in her 30s with Graves disease. The starting material was peripheral blood mononuclear cells (PBMCs), obtained at new diagnosis, from a patient treated with antithyroid drugs. In DNA form, the CDR3 reads TGTGCCAGCAGTTTATTTGTGACTAGCGGGAGAGGCAATGAGCAGTTCTTC. Amino acid sequence: CASSLFVTSGRGNEQFF. The variable domain in full, with the rest retrieved from reference TRBV28 and TRBJ2-1, is DVKVTQSSRYLVKRTGEKVFLECVQDMDHENMFWYRQDPGLGLRLIYFSYDVKMKEKGDIPEGYSVSREKKERFSLILESASTNQTSMYLCASSLFVTSGRGNEQFFGPGTRLTVL.